A single T cell receptor (beta chain) is shown here with its context. The sample comes from a study of blood T cell repertoires in COVID-19. This CDR3 has 13 amino acids. CDR1 is GTSNPN and CDR2 is SVGIG in the germline V gene (reference sequence). V shed 6 bases, J shed 1 base, and the junction held 5 bases outside the gene matches. How the authors handled the data: The authors estimated nucleated cell counts from reference gene primer amplification. Sequencing was performed with immunoSEQ multiplex PCR; in TCRdb, only in-frame clones are kept and a portion is missing. The DNA was the basis for D and trimming; V, J and clone size are from that table. The sample records roughly 190,000 clones, around four fifths being singletons.

The receptor was derived from a man aged 45-65 years with active or convalescent COVID-19. The chain links TRBV30 to TRBJ1-2; TRBD1 aligns across 7 bases. The sequenced sample was peripheral blood. The CDR3 nucleotides read TGTGCCTGTCCCAGGGGGAGTAACTATGGCTACACCTTC. This codes for CACPRGSNYGYTF.